What follows describes a single TCR beta chain. Antigen: not known. These data originate in a study of early T cells in non-severe SARS-CoV-2 infection. Background on the study: Bulk RNA from unsorted whole blood was sequenced; chains were unpaired.

Molecules of cDNA were individually given unique molecular identifiers that were attached to them. MiXCR was run by TCRdb on the 5' RACE reads, yielding one entry per CDR3 protein. The profile covers over 50,000 distinct CDR3 sequences, with roughly 7.1% appearing a single time and about 11% taken by the ten largest. General study results and limits: Private and CD4 specificities were missed by VDJdb matching, which favored anti-spike CD8 responses.

The CDR3 has 15 amino acids. V was cut by 6 bases and J by 6 bases, with 24 bases left in between. The germline V gene has CDR1 SQVTM and CDR2 ANQGSEA. The chain has TRBV29-1 and TRBJ2-7, with D unclear. The sequenced sample was whole blood, obtained at baseline. This sequence was found in an adult who was a healthcare worker with PCR-confirmed SARS-CoV-2 infection or an uninfected control (not recorded which). The CDR3 region has the DNA TGCAGCGTGGGCATTGGTGACTCCACCTTCCTCGAGCAGTACTTC. It translates to CSVGIGDSTFLEQYF.